This T cell receptor beta chain was sequenced during a study of preoperative IRX-2 immunotherapy in early breast cancer. The method was immunoSEQ multiplex PCR; TCRdb's version includes in-frame clones alone and lacks a portion of them. The table has 30,000 to 45,000 clones, roughly four fifths seen once. Treatment given: preoperative locoregional IRX-2 cytokine immunotherapy. Patients received preoperative, locoregional IRX-2 cytokine immunotherapy in a phase Ib study. The CDR3 has 12 amino acids. Germline-derived CDR1 and CDR2 are MNHGY and SAAAGT. V was cut by 4 bases and J by 7 bases, with 10 bases left in between.

The chain combines TRBV6-8 with TRBJ1-2; D is unresolved. This receptor was taken from a human donor with breast cancer. Sequenced material: lymph node tissue, taken after IRX-2 immunotherapy. The CDR3 reads CASSFPEFGYTF. CDR3 nucleotides: TGTGCCAGCAGTTTCCCGGAATTTGGCTACACCTTC.